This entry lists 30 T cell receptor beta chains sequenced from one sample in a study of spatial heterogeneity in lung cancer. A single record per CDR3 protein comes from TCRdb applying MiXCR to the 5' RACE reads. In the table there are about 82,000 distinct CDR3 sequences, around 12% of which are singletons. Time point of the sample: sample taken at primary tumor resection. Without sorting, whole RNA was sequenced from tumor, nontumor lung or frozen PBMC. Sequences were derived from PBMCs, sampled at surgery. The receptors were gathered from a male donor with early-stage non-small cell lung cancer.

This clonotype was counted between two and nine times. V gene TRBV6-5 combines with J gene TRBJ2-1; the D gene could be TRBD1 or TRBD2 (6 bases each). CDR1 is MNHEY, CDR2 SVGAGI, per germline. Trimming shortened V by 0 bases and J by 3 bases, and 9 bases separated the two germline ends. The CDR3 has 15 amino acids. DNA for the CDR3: TGTGCCAGCAGTTACTCACAGGGACTCTACAATGAGCAGTTCTTC. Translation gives CASSYSQGLYNEQFF.

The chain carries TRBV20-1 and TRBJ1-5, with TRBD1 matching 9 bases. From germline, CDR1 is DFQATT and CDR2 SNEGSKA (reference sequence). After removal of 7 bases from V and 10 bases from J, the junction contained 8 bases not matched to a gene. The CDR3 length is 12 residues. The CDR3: CSVGDRAEPQHF. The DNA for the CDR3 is TGCAGTGTCGGGGACAGGGCGGAACCCCAGCATTTT.

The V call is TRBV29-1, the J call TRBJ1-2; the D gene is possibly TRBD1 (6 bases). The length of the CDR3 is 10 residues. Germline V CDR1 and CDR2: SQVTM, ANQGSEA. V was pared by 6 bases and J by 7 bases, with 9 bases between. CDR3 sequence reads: CSVGGPGYTF. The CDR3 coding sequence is TGCAGCGTGGGGGGGCCTGGCTACACCTTC.

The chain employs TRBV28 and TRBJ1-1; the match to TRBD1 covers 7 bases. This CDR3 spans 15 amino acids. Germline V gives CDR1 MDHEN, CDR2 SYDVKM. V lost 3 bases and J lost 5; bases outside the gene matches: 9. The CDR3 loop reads CASSLETGSRTEAFF. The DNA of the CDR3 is TGTGCCAGCAGTTTGGAGACAGGGTCGAGGACTGAAGCTTTCTTT.

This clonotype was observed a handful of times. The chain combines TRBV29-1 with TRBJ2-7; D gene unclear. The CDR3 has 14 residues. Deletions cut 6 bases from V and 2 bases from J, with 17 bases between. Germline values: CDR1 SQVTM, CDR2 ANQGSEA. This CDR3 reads CSVAPNGETYEQYF. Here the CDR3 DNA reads TGCAGCGTGGCGCCGAACGGCGAAACCTACGAGCAGTACTTC.

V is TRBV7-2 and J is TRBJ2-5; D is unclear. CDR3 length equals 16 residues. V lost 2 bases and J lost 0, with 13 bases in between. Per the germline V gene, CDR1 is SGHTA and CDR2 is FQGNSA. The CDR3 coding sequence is TGTGCCAGCAGCTTAAGGTGGCTACAGTACCAAGAGACCCAGTACTTC. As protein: CASSLRWLQYQETQYF.

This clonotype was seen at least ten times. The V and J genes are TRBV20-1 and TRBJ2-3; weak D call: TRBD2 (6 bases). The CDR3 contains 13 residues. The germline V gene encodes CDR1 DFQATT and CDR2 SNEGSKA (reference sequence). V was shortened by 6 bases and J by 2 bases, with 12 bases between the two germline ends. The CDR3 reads CSATGELTDTQYF. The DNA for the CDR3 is TGCAGTGCCACGGGAGAACTCACAGATACGCAGTATTTT.

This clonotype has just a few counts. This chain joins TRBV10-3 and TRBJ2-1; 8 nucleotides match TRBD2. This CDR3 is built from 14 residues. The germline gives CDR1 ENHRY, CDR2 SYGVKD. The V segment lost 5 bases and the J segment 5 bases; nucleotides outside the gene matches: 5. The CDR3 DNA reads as TGTGCCATCAGTAACGGGGGGGCCCACAATGAGCAGTTCTTC. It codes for CAISNGGAHNEQFF.

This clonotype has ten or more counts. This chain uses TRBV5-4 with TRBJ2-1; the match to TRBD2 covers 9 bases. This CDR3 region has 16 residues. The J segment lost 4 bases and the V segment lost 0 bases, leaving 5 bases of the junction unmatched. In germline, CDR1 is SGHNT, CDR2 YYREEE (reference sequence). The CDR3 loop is CASSLETSGLYNEQFF. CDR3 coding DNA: TGTGCCAGCAGCTTGGAGACTAGCGGTCTTTACAATGAGCAGTTCTTC.

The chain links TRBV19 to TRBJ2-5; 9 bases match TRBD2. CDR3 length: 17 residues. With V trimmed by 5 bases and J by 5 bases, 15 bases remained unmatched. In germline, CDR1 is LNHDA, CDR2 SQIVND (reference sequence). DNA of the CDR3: TGTGCCAGTAGTCCAGGGACTAGCCCTCTGTTGACGGAGACCCAGTACTTC. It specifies CASSPGTSPLLTETQYF.

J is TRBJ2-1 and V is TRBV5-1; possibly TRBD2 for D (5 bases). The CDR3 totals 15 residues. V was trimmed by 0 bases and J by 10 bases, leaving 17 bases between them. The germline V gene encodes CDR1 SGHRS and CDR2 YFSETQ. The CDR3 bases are TGCGCCAGCAGCTTGGAGGGTTGGGAGCCATGGGAGCAGTTCTTC. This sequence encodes CASSLEGWEPWEQFF.

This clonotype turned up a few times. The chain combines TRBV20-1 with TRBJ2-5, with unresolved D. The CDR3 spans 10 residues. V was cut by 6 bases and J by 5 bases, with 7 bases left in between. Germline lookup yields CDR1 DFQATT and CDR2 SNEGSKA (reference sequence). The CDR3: CSASSETQYF. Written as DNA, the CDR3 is TGCAGTGCATCATCGGAGACCCAGTACTTC.

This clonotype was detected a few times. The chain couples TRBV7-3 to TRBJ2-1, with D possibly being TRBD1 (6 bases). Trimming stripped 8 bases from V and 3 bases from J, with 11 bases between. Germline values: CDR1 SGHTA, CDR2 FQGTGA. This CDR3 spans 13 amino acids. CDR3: CASSGTFYNEQFF. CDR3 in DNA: TGTGCCAGCTCCGGGACATTCTACAATGAGCAGTTCTTC.

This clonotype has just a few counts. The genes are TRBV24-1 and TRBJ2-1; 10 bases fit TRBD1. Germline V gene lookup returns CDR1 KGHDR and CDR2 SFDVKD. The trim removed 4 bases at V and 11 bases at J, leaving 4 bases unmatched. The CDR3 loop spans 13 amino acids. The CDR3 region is CATSEPGQGKQFF. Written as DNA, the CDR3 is TGTGCCACCAGTGAGCCGGGACAGGGGAAGCAGTTCTTC.

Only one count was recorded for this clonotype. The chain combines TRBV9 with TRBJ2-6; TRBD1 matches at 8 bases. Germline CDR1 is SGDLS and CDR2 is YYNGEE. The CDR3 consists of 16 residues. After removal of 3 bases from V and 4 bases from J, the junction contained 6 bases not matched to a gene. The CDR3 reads CASSGQTGAGANVLTF. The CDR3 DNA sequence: TGTGCCAGCAGCGGTCAGACAGGGGCCGGGGCCAACGTCCTGACTTTC.

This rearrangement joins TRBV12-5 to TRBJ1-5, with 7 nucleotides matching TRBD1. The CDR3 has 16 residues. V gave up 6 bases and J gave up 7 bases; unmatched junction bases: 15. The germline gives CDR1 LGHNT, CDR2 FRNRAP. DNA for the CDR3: TGTGCTAGTGGCTTGTCCTACAGGGGAACGGGGCAGCCCCAGCATTTT. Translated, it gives CASGLSYRGTGQPQHF.

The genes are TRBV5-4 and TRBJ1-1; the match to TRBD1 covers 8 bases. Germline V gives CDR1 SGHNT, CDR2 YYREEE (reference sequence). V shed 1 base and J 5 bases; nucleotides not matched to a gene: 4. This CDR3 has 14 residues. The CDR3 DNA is TGTGCCAGCAGCTTGAACAGGGGGTCGACTGAAGCTTTCTTT. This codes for CASSLNRGSTEAFF. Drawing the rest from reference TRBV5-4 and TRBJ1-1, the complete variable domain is ETGVTQSPTHLIKTRGQQVTLRCSSQSGHNTVSWYQQALGQGPQFIFQYYREEENGRGNFPPRFSGLQFPNYSSELNVNALELDDSALYLCASSLNRGSTEAFFGQGTRLTVV.

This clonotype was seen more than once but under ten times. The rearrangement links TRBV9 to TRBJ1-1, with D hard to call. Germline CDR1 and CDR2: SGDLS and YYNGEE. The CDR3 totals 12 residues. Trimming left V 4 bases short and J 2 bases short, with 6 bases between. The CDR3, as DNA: TGTGCCAGCAGCTCCCCAAACACTGAAGCTTTCTTT. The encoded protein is CASSSPNTEAFF.

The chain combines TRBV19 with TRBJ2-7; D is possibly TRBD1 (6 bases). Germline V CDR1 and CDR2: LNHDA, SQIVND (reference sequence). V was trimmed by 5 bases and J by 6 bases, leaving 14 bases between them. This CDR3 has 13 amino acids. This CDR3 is CASSYTGYGEQYF. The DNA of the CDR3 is TGTGCCAGTAGTTATACAGGGTACGGCGAGCAGTACTTC.

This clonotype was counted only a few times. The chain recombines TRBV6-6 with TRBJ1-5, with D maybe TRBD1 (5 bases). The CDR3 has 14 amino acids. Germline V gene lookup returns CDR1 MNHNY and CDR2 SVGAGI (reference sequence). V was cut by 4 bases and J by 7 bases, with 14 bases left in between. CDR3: CASSSGGSGQPQHF. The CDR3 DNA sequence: TGTGCCAGCAGTTCGGGGGGGTCGGGGCAGCCCCAGCATTTT.

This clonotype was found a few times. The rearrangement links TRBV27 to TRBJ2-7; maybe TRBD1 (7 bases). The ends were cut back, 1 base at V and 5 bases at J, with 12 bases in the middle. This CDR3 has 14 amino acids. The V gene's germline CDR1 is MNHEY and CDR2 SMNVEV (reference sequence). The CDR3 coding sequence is TGTGCCAGCAGTTTATGGCAGGGGGGCGACGAGCAGTACTTC. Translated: CASSLWQGGDEQYF.

CDR3 sequence: CASSLEPPGDRLFF. The CDR3 region has the DNA TGTGCCAGCAGCTTAGAACCTCCAGGGGACCGACTGTTTTTT. This chain joins TRBV7-2 and TRBJ2-2; perhaps TRBD1 as D (6 bases). V was shortened by 1 base and J by 14 bases, with 17 bases between the two germline ends. This CDR3 has 14 amino acids. Germline CDR1 and CDR2: SGHTA and FQGNSA.

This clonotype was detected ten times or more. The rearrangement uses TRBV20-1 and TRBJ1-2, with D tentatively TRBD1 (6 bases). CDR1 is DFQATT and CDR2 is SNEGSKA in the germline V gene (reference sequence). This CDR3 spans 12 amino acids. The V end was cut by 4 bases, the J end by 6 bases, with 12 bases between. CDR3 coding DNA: TGCAGTGCTATAAAAGGACAGAATGGCTACACCTTC. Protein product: CSAIKGQNGYTF.

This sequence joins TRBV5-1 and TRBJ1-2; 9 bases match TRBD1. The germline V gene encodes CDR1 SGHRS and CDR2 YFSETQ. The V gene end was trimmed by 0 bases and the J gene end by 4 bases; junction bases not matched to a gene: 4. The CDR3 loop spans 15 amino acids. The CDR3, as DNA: TGCGCCAGCAGCTTGGGGGACAGGGAAACCTATGGCTACACCTTC. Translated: CASSLGDRETYGYTF.

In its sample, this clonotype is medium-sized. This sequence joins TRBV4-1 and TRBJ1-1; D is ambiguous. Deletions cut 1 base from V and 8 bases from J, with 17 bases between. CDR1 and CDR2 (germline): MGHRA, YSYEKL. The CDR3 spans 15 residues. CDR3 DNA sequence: TGCGCCAGCAGCCAAGTGAAGGATCTAGACCGAGAAGCTTTCTTT. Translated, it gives CASSQVKDLDREAFF.

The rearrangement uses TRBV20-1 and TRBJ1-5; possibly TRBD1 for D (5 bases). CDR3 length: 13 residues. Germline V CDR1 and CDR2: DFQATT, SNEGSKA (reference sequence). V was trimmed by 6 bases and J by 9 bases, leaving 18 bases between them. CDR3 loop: CSARDGRIGPQHF. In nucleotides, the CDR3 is TGCAGTGCCAGGGACGGCCGAATCGGGCCCCAGCATTTT.

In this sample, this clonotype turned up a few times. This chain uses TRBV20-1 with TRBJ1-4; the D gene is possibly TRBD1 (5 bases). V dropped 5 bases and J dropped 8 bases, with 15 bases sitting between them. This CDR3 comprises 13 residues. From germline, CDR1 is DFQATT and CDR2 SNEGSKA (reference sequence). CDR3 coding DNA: TGCAGTGCTTGGGACGGTAATGAGGAAAAACTGTTTTTT. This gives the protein CSAWDGNEEKLFF.

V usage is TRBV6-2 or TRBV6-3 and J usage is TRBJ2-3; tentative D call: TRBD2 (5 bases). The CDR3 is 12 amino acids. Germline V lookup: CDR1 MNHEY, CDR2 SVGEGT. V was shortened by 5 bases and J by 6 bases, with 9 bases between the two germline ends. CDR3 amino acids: CASSPLGDTQYF. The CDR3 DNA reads TGTGCCAGCAGTCCACTAGGTGATACGCAGTATTTT.

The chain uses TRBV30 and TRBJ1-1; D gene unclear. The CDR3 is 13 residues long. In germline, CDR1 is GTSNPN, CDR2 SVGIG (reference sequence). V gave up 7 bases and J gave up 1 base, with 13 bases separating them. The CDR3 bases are TGTGCCTCTCATAGGCAGGCGAACACTGAAGCTTTCTTT. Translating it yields CASHRQANTEAFF.

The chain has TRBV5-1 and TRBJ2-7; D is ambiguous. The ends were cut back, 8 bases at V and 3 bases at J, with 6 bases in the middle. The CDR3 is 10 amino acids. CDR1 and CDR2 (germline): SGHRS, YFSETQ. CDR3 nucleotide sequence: TGCGCCAGGCGCTACTACGAGCAGTACTTC. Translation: CARRYYEQYF.